The rows below give T cell receptor beta chains drawn from one sample of a study of blood T cell repertoires in COVID-19. Sequencing used immunoSEQ multiplex PCR; TCRdb keeps in-frame clones, though not all of them. Counted here are a few hundred thousand clones, approximately 91% occurring once; the ten biggest clones make up under 3%. The sample consisted of peripheral blood. The receptors here all came from a person aged 18 to 29 with COVID-19, enrolled during active disease. The CDR3 runs from the conserved cysteine through the conserved F or W. A D gene is named only where the DNA matches it firmly.

J gene	V gene	D gene	CDR3 protein
TRBJ2-7	TRBV5-1	TRBD2	CASSLAAGGPKEQYF
TRBJ2-5	TRBV5-6	TRBD2	CASSLGLAGVEETQYF
TRBJ2-1	TRBV3-1/TRBV3-2	TRBD2	CASSQGLAGGQFF
TRBJ2-5	TRBV28	-	CASSFRTHPQGLQETQYF
TRBJ1-1	TRBV28	TRBD1	CASSSEMGDRGHTEAFF
TRBJ2-5	TRBV2	-	CASSEEVETQYF
TRBJ2-7	TRBV19	-	CASSPRQGGEQYF
TRBJ1-2	TRBV21-1	-	CASRHYTPHIGGNYGYTF
TRBJ2-6	TRBV4-3	TRBD1	CASSPWGRDSGANVLTF
TRBJ2-7	TRBV13	TRBD2	CASSYPTSGGYEQYF
TRBJ2-7	TRBV10-1	TRBD2	CASTPDASGIPGEQYF
TRBJ2-1	TRBV10-3	TRBD2	CAISRGTSGSNEQFF
TRBJ2-7	TRBV7-9	-	CASSHTIYEQYF
TRBJ2-4	TRBV9	-	CASSVADTVQYF
TRBJ1-2	TRBV6-5	-	CASSWGPPSGYTF
TRBJ2-3	TRBV12-5	TRBD2	CASGPGLVSDTQYF
TRBJ2-3	TRBV19	TRBD2	CASSPGGNTDTQYF
TRBJ1-5	TRBV2	TRBD1	CASSSDRGARQPQHF
TRBJ1-2	TRBV5-6	TRBD1	CASSGGTARYGYTF
TRBJ2-2	TRBV23-1	-	CASTLLGDGTPKNTGELFF
TRBJ1-2	TRBV6-6	TRBD1	CASSYTRTGANYGYTF
TRBJ2-7	TRBV10-2	-	CASRDFAYEQYF
TRBJ1-2	TRBV9	-	CASSGEGPAGGYGYTF
TRBJ1-5	TRBV19	TRBD1	CASKGASNQPQHF
TRBJ2-3	TRBV9	-	CASSDKRSTDTQYF
TRBJ1-5	TRBV30	-	CAWSWAGNQPQHF
TRBJ2-7	TRBV20-1	TRBD2	CSASTAGGNYYEQYF
TRBJ2-6	TRBV19	TRBD1	CASSISLDRADVLTF
TRBJ2-1	TRBV27	TRBD2	CASSFTSGAYNEQFF
TRBJ1-5	TRBV4-3	-	CASSQDPNQPQHF
TRBJ2-3	TRBV4-3	-	CASSRSYGDTQYF
TRBJ2-1	TRBV7-9	TRBD2	CASSSPGLADNEQFF
TRBJ2-5	TRBV5-1	TRBD2	CASSLTSGEQETQYF
TRBJ2-1	TRBV11-2	-	CASSFFQGYNEQFF
TRBJ2-2	TRBV29-1	-	CSVNRVSNTGELFF
TRBJ1-1	TRBV5-1	TRBD1	CASSSGQGGSAEAFF
TRBJ2-1	TRBV4-1	TRBD2	CASRASGPYNEQFF
TRBJ2-7	TRBV28	-	CASTPPGRGAYEQYF
TRBJ2-1	TRBV9	-	CASSLEGMSAYNEQFF
TRBJ2-1	TRBV12-3/TRBV12-4	TRBD1	CASSLGQGGEQFF
TRBJ2-1	TRBV2	TRBD2	CASQEGGSSYNEQFF
TRBJ2-7	TRBV5-1	-	CASSLESASGEQYF
TRBJ2-5	TRBV7-9	TRBD2	CASSSREVHQETQYF
TRBJ1-2	TRBV6-6	-	CASSYSGGGLNGYTF
TRBJ2-5	TRBV29-1	TRBD1	CSALGDSLSETQYF
TRBJ2-3	TRBV3-1/TRBV3-2	TRBD2	CASSQFTGGADTQYF
TRBJ1-5	TRBV29-1	TRBD1	CSVEGRTGGTNQPQHF
TRBJ2-3	TRBV11-2	TRBD2	CASSSGLDTDTQYF
TRBJ1-3	TRBV21-1	-	CASSKGWTAPGNTIYF
TRBJ1-2	TRBV28	TRBD1	CASWTGTRGYTF
TRBJ2-7	TRBV7-8	TRBD2	CASSLDRVASGLTYEQYF
TRBJ2-5	TRBV12-5	TRBD2	CASGLVGRLAGQETQYF
TRBJ1-6	TRBV28	-	CASSITGPLHF
TRBJ1-6	TRBV6-5	-	CASSAGAVSPLHF
TRBJ2-1	TRBV6-5	TRBD2	CASSWGLAGANEQFF
TRBJ2-5	TRBV7-2	-	CASSLFGSPETQYF
TRBJ1-2	TRBV14	-	CASSQDMAAEGYTF